A single sample is the source of the 10 T cell receptor beta chains below, sequenced in a study of blood T cells in healthy people across ages. A sample-barcoded 5' primer and a J-beta primer mix were used in a second PCR of roughly 6 to 11 cycles. Using its own MiXCR run on the 5' RACE reads, TCRdb lists one record per CDR3 protein. Counted here are about 1.4 million distinct CDR3 sequences, approximately 59% occurring once; the ten biggest clones make up roughly 7%. Source material: blood. These receptors came from a man aged 18 to 30 in good health.

The chain links TRBV29-1 to TRBJ2-1, with D possibly TRBD2 on 5 matching bases. V was clipped by 5 bases and J by 9 bases, with 11 bases between them. This CDR3 spans 11 amino acids. Germline V gene data show CDR1 as SQVTM and CDR2 as ANQGSEA. The CDR3 coding sequence is TGCAGCGTTCGTCCGCTAGCTGAGCAGTTCTTC. As protein: CSVRPLAEQFF.

This chain uses TRBV7-2 with TRBJ2-1; 7 bases map to TRBD2. The CDR3 has 15 amino acids. Germline trimming cut 4 bases from V and 8 bases from J; bases unmatched to any gene: 11. Germline-derived CDR1 and CDR2 are SGHTA and FQGNSA. CDR3 residues: CASSSTGGTGDEQFF. As DNA, the CDR3 is TGTGCCAGCAGCTCCACGGGGGGTACGGGGGATGAGCAGTTCTTC.

This chain links TRBV7-9 with TRBJ2-7; TRBD1 matches 12 bases. The tail of the sequence fits TRBJ2-5 better, so the J call may be wrong. In germline, CDR1 is SEHNR, CDR2 FQNEAQ (reference sequence). The CDR3 has 16 residues. CDR3 bases: TGTGCCACAAACGGAGGGGACAGGGGGCGGCAAGAGACCCAGTACTTC. It codes for CATNGGDRGRQETQYF.

The rearrangement joins TRBV6-2 or TRBV6-3 to TRBJ2-3; D may be TRBD1 (5 bases). V lost 6 bases to trimming and J lost 11 bases, with 15 bases between them. The CDR3 spans 12 residues. Germline loops: CDR1 MNHEY, CDR2 SVGEGT. DNA of the CDR3: TGTGCCAGCAGAATCGAGCTCAGGGAGCAGTATTTT. Its translation: CASRIELREQYF.

This clonotype was counted at least ten times. The V and J genes are TRBV2 and TRBJ2-1; D might be TRBD2 (6 bases). The CDR3 contains 14 residues. In germline, CDR1 is SNHLY, CDR2 FYNNEI. V gave up 8 bases and J gave up 0 bases, with 11 bases separating them. The CDR3: CASRGDSSYNEQFF. The CDR3 nucleotides are TGTGCCAGCCGAGGGGACTCCTCCTACAATGAGCAGTTCTTC.

For this clonotype: Given the absence of the conserved phenylalanine or tryptophan at the CDR3 end, a read error is likely. The rearrangement uses TRBV29-1 and TRBJ2-5; D possibly matches TRBD1 or TRBD2 (6 bases each). The CDR3 length is 17 residues. V lost 1 base and J 2 bases, leaving 20 bases between the germline ends. In germline, CDR1 is SQVTM, CDR2 ANQGSEA. This CDR3 reads CSVEAGAEPPLQETQYL. CDR3 sequence (DNA): TGCAGCGTTGAAGCGGGGGCTGAACCGCCCTTACAAGAGACCCAGTACTTA.

The gene calls are TRBV12-3 or TRBV12-4 and TRBJ1-5; possible D gene TRBD1, 5 bases. V was pared by 4 bases and J by 4 bases, with 14 bases between. The CDR3 length is 15 residues. Here the CDR3 DNA reads TGTGCCAGCAGTTGCGACAGTAATAGAAATCAGCCCCAGCATTTT. Translated: CASSCDSNRNQPQHF.

The chain uses TRBV7-2 and TRBJ2-1; tentative D call: TRBD1 (6 bases). The CDR3 is 14 amino acids. V was cut by 1 base and J by 9 bases, with 13 bases left in between. CDR1 is SGHTA, CDR2 FQGNSA, per germline. Written as DNA, the CDR3 is TGTGCCAGCAGCTTAGGGGCAGGGGCGGGTGAGCAGTTCTTC. It yields the protein CASSLGAGAGEQFF.

The chain combines TRBV10-3 with TRBJ2-7; the D is unclear. Trimming took off 11 bases at V and 2 bases at J, with 10 bases between the two ends. CDR1 ENHRY and CDR2 SYGVKD come from the germline V gene. This CDR3 is 11 amino acids long. CDR3 amino acids: CAAGPAYEQYF. The CDR3 nucleotides read TGTGCCGCCGGGCCAGCCTACGAGCAGTACTTC.

The chain uses TRBV18 and TRBJ2-1; TRBD2 aligns across 7 bases. The CDR3 runs 15 residues. From germline, CDR1 is KGHSH and CDR2 LQKENI. The J segment lost 4 bases and the V segment lost 6 bases, leaving 9 bases of the junction unmatched. The CDR3 spells CASSDRGGTYNEQFF. CDR3 in DNA: TGTGCCAGCTCCGACCGGGGAGGGACTTACAATGAGCAGTTCTTC.